This TCR beta chain was captured by sequencing in a study of immune cell composition in non-small cell lung cancer. The normal lung sample lay at least 3 cm, and maximally far, from the tumour. Assay used: immunoSEQ multiplex PCR; TCRdb lists only in-frame clones, some missing. This table has 6,600 or so clones, 75% to 80% appearing once. Sequenced: non-adjacent lung tissue. The source of this sequence is a human donor with non-small cell lung cancer.

The CDR3 loop reads CASSFHSGGLPTGELFF. The CDR3 DNA follows: TGTGCCAGCAGCTTCCATTCTGGGGGACTGCCAACCGGGGAGCTGTTTTTT. The chain uses TRBV11-2 and TRBJ2-2; D possibly corresponds to TRBD2 (6 bases). This CDR3 has 17 residues. From germline, CDR1 is SGHAT and CDR2 FQNNGV. V was clipped by 3 bases and J by 5 bases, with 19 bases between them.